This TCR beta chain was profiled in a study of T cell clones after liver transplantation. The CDR3 runs 17 residues. Germline-derived CDR1 and CDR2 are SEHNR and FQNEAQ (reference sequence). V lost 5 bases to trimming and J lost 5 bases; unmatched junction nucleotides: 16. The method was immunoSEQ multiplex PCR; TCRdb's version includes in-frame clones alone and lacks a portion of them. The sample comprises roughly 97,000 clones, roughly four fifths of which are singletons, and around 0.97% rests with the top ten. The input for sequencing was CD4+ T cells from blood, taken before liver transplant. The origin of this receptor is a human donor who received a liver transplant. The chain links TRBV7-9 to TRBJ2-7, with 9 bases that match TRBD1. CDR3 in amino acids: CASSDLQGALGRDEQYF. In DNA, the CDR3 is TGTGCCAGCAGCGATCTACAGGGGGCGTTAGGTAGGGACGAGCAGTACTTC.